This T cell receptor beta chain was documented in a study of T cell responses to AZD1222 COVID-19 vaccine. Notes on the study in general: Repertoires were collected only later (after the peak T cell response had occurred).

TCRdb keeps only in-frame clones here, not all; method: immunoSEQ multiplex PCR. Of 150,000 or so clones in the sample, about 90% are singletons; the top ten hold 3.8%. Notes on this clone: Its antigen is currently unknown.

The CDR3 is made up of 13 amino acids. V lost 0 bases and J 4 bases, leaving 4 bases between the germline ends. Germline V gene sequence: CDR1 MNHEY, CDR2 SMNVEV (reference sequence). This receptor was identified in an adult who received the AZD1222 COVID-19 vaccine. The sample consisted of peripheral blood, taken 28 days after the second AZD1222 dose. The gene calls are TRBV27 and TRBJ1-5, with no clear D. This CDR3 reads CASSLSINQPQHF. The CDR3 nucleotides are TGTGCCAGCAGTTTATCAATAAATCAGCCCCAGCATTTT.